This entry features one T cell receptor (beta chain) sequence. The antigen remains undetermined. Semi-nested PCR with Nested Universal Primer A followed constant-region reverse priming of full-length variable regions. TCRdb used MiXCR to reprocess the 5' RACE reads, holding one entry per CDR3 protein. The repertoire has 45,000 to 70,000 distinct CDR3 sequences, 28% of them found once; the top ten carry 3% to 3.5%. Study outcomes and limitations: Tumor Treg TCRs overlapped most with tumor naive CD4+ cells. Tumor memory CD4+ T cell TCR gene usage clustered with blood and lymph node memory CD4+ cells and lymph node naive CD4+ cells.

Input material: tumor-infiltrating memory CD4+ T cells sorted from the breast tumor. Specified subset: memory CD4+ T cells, CD4+CD45RO+CD25-. The TCR comes from a female donor with breast cancer.

The CDR3 sequence: CASSGGDRVGTEAFF. CDR3 nucleotide sequence: TGCGCCAGCAGCGGAGGGGACAGGGTGGGCACTGAAGCTTTCTTT. V is TRBV5-1 and J is TRBJ1-1, with 9 bases that match TRBD1. Looked up from germline, CDR1 is SGHRS and CDR2 is YFSETQ. This CDR3 has 15 amino acids. The ends lost 4 bases at V and 4 bases at J; junction bases unmatched: 8.